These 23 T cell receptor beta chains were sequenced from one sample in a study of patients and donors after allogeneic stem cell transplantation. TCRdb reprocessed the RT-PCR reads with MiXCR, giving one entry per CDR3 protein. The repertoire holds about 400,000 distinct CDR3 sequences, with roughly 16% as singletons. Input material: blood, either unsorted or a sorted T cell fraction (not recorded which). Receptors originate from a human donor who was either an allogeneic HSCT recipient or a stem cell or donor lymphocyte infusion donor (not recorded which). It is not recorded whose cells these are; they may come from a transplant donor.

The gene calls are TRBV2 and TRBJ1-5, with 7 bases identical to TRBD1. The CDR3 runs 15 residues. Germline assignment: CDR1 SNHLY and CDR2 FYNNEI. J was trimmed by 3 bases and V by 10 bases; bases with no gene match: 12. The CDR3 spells CATNPSRGLNQPQHF. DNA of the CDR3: TGTGCCACCAATCCCTCGAGGGGGCTCAATCAGCCCCAGCATTTT.

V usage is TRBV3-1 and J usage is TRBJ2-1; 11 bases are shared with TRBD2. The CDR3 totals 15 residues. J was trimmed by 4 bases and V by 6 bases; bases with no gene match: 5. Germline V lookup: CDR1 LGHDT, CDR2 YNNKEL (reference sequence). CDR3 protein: CASRPSGGIYNEQFF. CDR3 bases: TGTGCCAGCAGGCCTAGCGGGGGGATTTACAATGAGCAGTTCTTC.

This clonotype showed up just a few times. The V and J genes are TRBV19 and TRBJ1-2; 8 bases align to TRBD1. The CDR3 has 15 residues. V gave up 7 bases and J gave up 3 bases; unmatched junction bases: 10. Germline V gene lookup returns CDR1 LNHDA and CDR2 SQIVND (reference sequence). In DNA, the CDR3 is TGTGCCAGTACGGTTGCAGGGGGCGTCGACTATGGCTACACCTTC. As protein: CASTVAGGVDYGYTF.

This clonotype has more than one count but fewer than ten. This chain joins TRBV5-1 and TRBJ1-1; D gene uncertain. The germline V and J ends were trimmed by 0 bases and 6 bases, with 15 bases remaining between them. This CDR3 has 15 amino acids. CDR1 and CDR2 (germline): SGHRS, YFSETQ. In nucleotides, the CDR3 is TGCGCCAGCAGCTTGGGGGTTCGCTCGCGGGCTGAAGCTTTCTTT. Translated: CASSLGVRSRAEAFF.

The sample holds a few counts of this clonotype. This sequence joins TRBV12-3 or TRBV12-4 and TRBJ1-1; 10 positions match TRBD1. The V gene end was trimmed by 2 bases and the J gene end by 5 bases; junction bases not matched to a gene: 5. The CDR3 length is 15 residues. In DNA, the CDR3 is TGTGCCAGCAGTTTACGACGACAGGGGGCGACTGAAGCTTTCTTT. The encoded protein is CASSLRRQGATEAFF.

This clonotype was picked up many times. CDR3 in amino acids: CASSLRDRAVLNTEAFF. The CDR3 nucleotides read TGTGCCAGCAGCTTAAGGGACAGGGCTGTGTTAAACACTGAAGCTTTCTTT. This sequence joins TRBV7-9 and TRBJ1-1; 9 positions agree with TRBD1. The ends lost 2 bases at V and 2 bases at J; junction bases unmatched: 9. The CDR3 is 17 amino acids. Germline V gene sequence: CDR1 SEHNR, CDR2 FQNEAQ (reference sequence).

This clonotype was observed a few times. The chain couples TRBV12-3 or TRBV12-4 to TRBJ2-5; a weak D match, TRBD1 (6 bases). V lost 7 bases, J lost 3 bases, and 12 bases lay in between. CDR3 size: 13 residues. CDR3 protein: CASKTGPEETQYF. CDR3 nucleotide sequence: TGTGCCAGCAAGACAGGACCTGAAGAGACCCAGTACTTC.

The CDR3, as DNA: TGTGCCAGCAGTTCACGCCCAAGGGGTAAGCTGGTCATTCAGTACTTC. Residues: CASSSRPRGKLVIQYF. V gene TRBV12-3 or TRBV12-4 combines with J gene TRBJ2-4; D is perhaps TRBD1 (5 bases). With 4 bases removed from V and 9 bases from J, the gap between germline ends came to 22 bases. The CDR3 spans 16 residues.

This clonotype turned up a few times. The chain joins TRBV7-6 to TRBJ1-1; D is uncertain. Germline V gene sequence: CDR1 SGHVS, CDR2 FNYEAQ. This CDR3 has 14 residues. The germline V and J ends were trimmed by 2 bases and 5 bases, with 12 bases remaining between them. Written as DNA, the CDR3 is TGTGCCAGCAGCTTACTCGGGTTAGGGACTGAAGCTTTCTTT. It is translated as CASSLLGLGTEAFF.

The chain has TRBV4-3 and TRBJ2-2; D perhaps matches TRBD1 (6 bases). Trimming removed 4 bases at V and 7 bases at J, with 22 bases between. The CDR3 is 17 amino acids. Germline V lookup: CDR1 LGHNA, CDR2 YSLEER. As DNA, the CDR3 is TGCGCCAGCAGCCTGGCGTGGCGGATACAGGGTATCGGGGAGCTGTTTTTT. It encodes CASSLAWRIQGIGELFF.

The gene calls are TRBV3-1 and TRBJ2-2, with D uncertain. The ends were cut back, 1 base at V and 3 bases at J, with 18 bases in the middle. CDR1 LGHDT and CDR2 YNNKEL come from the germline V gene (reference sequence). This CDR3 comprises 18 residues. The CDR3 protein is CASSQGRRPFQDTGELFF. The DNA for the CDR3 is TGTGCCAGCAGCCAAGGGAGACGGCCGTTTCAAGACACCGGGGAGCTGTTTTTT.

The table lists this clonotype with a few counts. The CDR3 DNA sequence: TGTGCCAGCAGCTCTAGACAGGAGAACACCGGGGAGCTGTTTTTT. This gives the protein CASSSRQENTGELFF. The chain has TRBV7-2 and TRBJ2-2; possible D gene TRBD1, 6 bases. With 4 bases removed from V and 1 base from J, the gap between germline ends came to 10 bases. CDR3 size: 15 residues. CDR1 and CDR2 from the germline V gene are SGHTA and FQGNSA.

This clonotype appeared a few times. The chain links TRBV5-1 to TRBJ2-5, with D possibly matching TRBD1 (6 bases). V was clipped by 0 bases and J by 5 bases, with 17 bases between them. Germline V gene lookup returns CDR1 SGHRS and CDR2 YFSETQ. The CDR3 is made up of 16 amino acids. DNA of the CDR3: TGCGCCAGCAGCTTGGGGGGGCGTCCCGCCCGGGAGACCCAGTACTTC. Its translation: CASSLGGRPARETQYF.

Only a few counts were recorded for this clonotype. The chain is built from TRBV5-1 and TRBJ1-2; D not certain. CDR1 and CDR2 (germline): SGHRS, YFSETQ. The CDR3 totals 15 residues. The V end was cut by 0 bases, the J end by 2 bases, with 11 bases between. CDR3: CASSLGPNPNYGYTF. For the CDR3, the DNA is TGCGCCAGCAGCTTGGGACCGAACCCCAACTATGGCTACACCTTC. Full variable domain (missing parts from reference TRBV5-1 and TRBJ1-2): KAGVTQTPRYLIKTRGQQVTLSCSPISGHRSVSWYQQTPGQGLQFLFEYFSETQRNKGNFPGRFSGRQFSNSRSEMNVSTLELGDSALYLCASSLGPNPNYGYTFGSGTRLTVV.

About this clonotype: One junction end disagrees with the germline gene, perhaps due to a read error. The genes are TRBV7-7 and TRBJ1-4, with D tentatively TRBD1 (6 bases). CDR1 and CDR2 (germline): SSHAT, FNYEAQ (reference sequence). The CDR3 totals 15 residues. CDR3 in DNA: TGTGCTAGCAGCCCAGGAGGGGGGATTAATGAAAAACTGTTTTTT. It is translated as CASSPGGGINEKLFF.

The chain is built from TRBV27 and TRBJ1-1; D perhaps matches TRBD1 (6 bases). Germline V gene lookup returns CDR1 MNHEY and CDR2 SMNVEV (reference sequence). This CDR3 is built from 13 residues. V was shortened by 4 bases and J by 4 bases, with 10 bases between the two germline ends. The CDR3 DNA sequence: TGTGCCAGCAGTTCAACAGGGAGCACTGAAGCTTTCTTT. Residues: CASSSTGSTEAFF.

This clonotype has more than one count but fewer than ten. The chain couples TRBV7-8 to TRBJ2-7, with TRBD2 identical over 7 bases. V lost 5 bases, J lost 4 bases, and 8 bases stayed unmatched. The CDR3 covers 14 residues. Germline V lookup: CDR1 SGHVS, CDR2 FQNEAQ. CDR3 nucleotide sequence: TGTGCCAGCAGCCCGCGTGAGGGAGGGTACGAGCAGTACTTC. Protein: CASSPREGGYEQYF.

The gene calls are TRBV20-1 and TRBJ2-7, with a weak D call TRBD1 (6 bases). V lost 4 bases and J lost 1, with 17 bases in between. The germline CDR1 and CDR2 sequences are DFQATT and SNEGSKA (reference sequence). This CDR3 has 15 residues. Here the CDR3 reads CSAKRPGGSSYEQYF. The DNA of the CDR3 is TGCAGTGCTAAACGCCCTGGGGGCAGTTCCTACGAGCAGTACTTC.

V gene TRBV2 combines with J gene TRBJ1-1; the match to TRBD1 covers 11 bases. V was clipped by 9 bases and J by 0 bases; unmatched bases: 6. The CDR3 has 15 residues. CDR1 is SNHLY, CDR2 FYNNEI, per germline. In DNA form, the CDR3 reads TGTGCCAGGGGGACAGGGGGTAGCATGAACACTGAAGCTTTCTTT. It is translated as CARGTGGSMNTEAFF. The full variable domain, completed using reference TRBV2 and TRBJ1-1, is EPEVTQTPSHQVTQMGQEVILRCVPISNHLYFYWYRQILGQKVEFLVSFYNNEISEKSEIFDDQFSVERPDGSNFTLKIRSTKLEDSAMYFCARGTGGSMNTEAFFGQGTRLTVV.

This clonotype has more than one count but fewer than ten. The CDR3 DNA reads as TGTGCCAGCAGCTTATATGTGACAGGGAGCACCGGGGAGCTGTTTTTT. The encoded protein is CASSLYVTGSTGELFF. This sequence joins TRBV7-6 and TRBJ2-2, with 7 bases identical to TRBD1. CDR1 is SGHVS and CDR2 is FNYEAQ in the germline V gene. CDR3 size: 16 residues. Trimming took 2 bases from V and 4 from J; bases not matched to a gene: 7.

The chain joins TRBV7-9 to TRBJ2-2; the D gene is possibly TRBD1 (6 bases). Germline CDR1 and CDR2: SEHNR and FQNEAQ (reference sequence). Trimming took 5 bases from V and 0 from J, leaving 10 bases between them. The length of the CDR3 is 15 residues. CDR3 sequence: CASSPNRANTGELFF. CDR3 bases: TGTGCCAGCAGCCCGAACAGGGCGAACACCGGGGAGCTGTTTTTT.

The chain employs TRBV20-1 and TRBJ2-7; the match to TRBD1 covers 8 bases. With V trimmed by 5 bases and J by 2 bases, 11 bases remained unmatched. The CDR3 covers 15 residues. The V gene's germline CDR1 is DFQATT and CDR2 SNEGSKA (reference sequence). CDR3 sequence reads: CSAVSRQGSPYEQYF. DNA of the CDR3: TGCAGTGCTGTCAGCCGACAGGGGAGCCCCTACGAGCAGTACTTC.

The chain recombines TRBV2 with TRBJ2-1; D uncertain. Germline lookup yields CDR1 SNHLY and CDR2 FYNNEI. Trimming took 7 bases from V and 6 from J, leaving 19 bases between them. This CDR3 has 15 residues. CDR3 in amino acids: CASTARGLKLNEQFF. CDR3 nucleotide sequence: TGTGCCAGCACCGCTAGAGGCCTTAAACTCAATGAGCAGTTCTTC.